This TCR beta chain was captured by sequencing in a study of sequential checkpoint blockade in melanoma. Study-wide context: Randomization was 1:1 between first-line nivolumab→ipilimumab and ipilimumab→nivolumab. After both sequences, patients received maintenance nivolumab.

The V gene's germline CDR1 is MDHEN and CDR2 SYDVKM. The CDR3 extends over 16 amino acids. The ends lost 5 bases at V and 0 bases at J; junction bases unmatched: 3. Clones were sequenced by immunoSEQ multiplex PCR, and TCRdb holds only the in-frame ones, with some missing. The data hold some 35,000 clones, with 70% to 90% observed a single time. Sample treatment: randomized to nivolumab then ipilimumab (arm A) or the reverse (arm B). DNA-damaging chemotherapy had not been given to any patient beforehand. Live CD3+CD8+ CD19− CD56− cells were sorted from PBMCs. This TCR came from a human donor with melanoma. The chain uses TRBV28 and TRBJ2-7; 14 bases align to TRBD2. The sequencing here drew on CD8+ T cells sorted from blood (inferred from file names), taken from a patient given nivolumab and ipilimumab in sequence. The CDR3 region is CASSLGLAGVSYEQYF. DNA of the CDR3: TGTGCCAGCAGTCTGGGACTAGCGGGGGTCTCCTACGAGCAGTACTTC. Full variable domain (missing parts from reference TRBV28 and TRBJ2-7): DVKVTQSSRYLVKRTGEKVFLECVQDMDHENMFWYRQDPGLGLRLIYFSYDVKMKEKGDIPEGYSVSREKKERFSLILESASTNQTSMYLCASSLGLAGVSYEQYFGPGTRLTVT.